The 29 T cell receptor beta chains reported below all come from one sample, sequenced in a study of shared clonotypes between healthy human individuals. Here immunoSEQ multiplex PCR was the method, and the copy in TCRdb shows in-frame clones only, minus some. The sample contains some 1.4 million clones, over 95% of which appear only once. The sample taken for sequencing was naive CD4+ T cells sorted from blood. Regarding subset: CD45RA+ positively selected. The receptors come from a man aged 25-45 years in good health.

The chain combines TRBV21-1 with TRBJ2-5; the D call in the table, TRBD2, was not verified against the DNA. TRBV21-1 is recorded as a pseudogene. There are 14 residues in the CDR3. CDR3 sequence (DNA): TGTGCCAGCAGTGTAACGGTCTCTCGGGAGACCCAGTACTTC. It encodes CASSVTVSRETQYF.

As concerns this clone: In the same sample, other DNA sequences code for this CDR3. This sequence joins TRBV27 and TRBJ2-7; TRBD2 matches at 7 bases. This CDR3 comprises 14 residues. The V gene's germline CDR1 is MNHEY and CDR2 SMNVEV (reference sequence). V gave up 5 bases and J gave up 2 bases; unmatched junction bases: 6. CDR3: CASSASSGPYEQYF. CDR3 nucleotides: TGTGCCAGCAGTGCGTCTAGCGGCCCCTACGAGCAGTACTTC.

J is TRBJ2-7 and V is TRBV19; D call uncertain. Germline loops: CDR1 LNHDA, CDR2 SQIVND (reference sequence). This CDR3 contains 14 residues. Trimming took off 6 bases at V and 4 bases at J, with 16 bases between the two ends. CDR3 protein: CASSAYLSPYEQYF. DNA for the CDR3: TGTGCCAGTAGCGCCTATCTGTCCCCGTACGAGCAGTACTTC. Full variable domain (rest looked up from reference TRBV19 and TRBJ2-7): DGGITQSPKYLFRKEGQNVTLSCEQNLNHDAMYWYRQDPGQGLRLIYYSQIVNDFQKGDIAEGYSVSREKKESFPLTVTSAQKNPTAFYLCASSAYLSPYEQYFGPGTRLTVT.

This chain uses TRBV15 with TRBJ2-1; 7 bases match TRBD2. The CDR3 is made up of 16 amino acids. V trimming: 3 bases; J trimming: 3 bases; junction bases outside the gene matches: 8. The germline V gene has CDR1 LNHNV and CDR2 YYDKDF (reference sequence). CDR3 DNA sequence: TGTGCCACCAGCAGTCGCGGCGGGAGCCTCTACAATGAGCAGTTCTTC. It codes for CATSSRGGSLYNEQFF.

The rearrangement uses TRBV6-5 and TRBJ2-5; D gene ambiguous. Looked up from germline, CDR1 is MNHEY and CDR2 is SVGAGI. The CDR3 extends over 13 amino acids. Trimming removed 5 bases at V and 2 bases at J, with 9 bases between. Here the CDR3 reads CASSHRPQETQYF. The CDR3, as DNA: TGTGCCAGCAGTCACAGACCTCAAGAGACCCAGTACTTC.

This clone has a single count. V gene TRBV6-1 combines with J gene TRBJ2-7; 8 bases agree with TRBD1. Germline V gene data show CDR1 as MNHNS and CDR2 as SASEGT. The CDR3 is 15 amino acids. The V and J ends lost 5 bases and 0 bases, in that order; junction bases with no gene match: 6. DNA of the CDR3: TGTGCCAGCAGTAAGGACAGGGTCAGCTCCTACGAGCAGTACTTC. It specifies CASSKDRVSSYEQYF.

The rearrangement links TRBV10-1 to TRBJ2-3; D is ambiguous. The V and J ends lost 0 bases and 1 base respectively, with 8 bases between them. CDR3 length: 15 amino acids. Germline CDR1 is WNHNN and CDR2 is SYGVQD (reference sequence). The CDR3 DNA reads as TGCGCCAGCAGTGAGTCGGGAAGAGGCACAGATACGCAGTATTTT. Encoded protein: CASSESGRGTDTQYF.

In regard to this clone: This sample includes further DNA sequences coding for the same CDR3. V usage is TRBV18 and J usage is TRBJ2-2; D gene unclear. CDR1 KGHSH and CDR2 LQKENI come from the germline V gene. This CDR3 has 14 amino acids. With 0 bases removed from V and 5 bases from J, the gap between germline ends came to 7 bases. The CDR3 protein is CASSPPGLTGELFF. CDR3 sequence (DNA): TGTGCCAGCTCACCACCGGGATTGACCGGGGAGCTGTTTTTT. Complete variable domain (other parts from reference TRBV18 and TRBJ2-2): NAGVMQNPRHLVRRRGQEARLRCSPMKGHSHVYWYRQLPEEGLKFMVYLQKENIIDESGMPKERFSAEFPKEGPSILRIQQVVRGDSAAYFCASSPPGLTGELFFGEGSRLTVL.

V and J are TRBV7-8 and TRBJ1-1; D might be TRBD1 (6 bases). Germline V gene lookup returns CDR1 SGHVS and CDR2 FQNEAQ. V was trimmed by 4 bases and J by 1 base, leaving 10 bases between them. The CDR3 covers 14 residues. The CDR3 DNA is TGTGCCAGCAGCTCAATCAGGGGGAACACTGAAGCTTTCTTT. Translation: CASSSIRGNTEAFF.

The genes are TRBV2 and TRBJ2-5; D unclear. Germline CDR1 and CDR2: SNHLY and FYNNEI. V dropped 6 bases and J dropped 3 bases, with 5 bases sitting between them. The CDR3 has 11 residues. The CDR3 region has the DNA TGTGCCAGCAGCAGTGAAGAGACCCAGTACTTC. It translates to CASSSEETQYF.

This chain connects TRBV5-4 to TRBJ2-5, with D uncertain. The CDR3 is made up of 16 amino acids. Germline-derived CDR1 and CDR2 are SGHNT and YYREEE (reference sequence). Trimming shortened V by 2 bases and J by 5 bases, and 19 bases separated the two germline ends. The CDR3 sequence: CASSFSSGASEETQYF. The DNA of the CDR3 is TGTGCCAGCAGCTTCAGCTCAGGCGCATCGGAGGAGACCCAGTACTTC.

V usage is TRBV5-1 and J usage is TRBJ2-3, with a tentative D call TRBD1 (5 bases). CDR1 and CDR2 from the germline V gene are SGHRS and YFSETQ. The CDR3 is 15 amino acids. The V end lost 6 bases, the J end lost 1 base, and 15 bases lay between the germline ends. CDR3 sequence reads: CASKRSGQRTDTQYF. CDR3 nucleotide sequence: TGCGCCAGCAAACGGTCAGGACAACGCACAGATACGCAGTATTTT.

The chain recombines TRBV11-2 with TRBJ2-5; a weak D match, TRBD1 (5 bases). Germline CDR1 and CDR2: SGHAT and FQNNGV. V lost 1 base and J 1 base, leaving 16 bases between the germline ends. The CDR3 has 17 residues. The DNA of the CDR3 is TGTGCCAGCAGCTTAGTCCTCAGGGCGAGACTCCAAGAGACCCAGTACTTC. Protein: CASSLVLRARLQETQYF.

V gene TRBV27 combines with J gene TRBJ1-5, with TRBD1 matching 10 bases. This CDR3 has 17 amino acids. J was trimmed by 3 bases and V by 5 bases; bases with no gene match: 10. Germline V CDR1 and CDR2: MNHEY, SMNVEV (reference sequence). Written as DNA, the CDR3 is TGTGCCAGCAGTAGAACCGCCGGGACAGGGGCCAATCAGCCCCAGCATTTT. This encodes CASSRTAGTGANQPQHF.

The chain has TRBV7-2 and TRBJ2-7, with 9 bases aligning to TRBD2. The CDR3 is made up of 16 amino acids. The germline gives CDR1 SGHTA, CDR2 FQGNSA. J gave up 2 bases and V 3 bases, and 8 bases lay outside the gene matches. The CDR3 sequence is CASSFYLAGPTYEQYF. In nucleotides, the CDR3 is TGTGCCAGCAGCTTCTACCTAGCGGGACCGACCTACGAGCAGTACTTC.

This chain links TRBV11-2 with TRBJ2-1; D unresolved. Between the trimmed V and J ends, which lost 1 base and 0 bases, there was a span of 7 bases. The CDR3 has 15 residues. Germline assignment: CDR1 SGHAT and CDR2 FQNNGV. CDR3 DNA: TGTGCCAGCAGCTTAGTAGTCCTCTCCTACAATGAGCAGTTCTTC. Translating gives CASSLVVLSYNEQFF. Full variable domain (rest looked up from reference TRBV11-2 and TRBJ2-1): EAGVAQSPRYKIIEKRQSVAFWCNPISGHATLYWYQQILGQGPKLLIQFQNNGVVDDSQLPKDRFSAERLKGVDSTLKIQPAKLEDSAVYLCASSLVVLSYNEQFFGPGTRLTVL.

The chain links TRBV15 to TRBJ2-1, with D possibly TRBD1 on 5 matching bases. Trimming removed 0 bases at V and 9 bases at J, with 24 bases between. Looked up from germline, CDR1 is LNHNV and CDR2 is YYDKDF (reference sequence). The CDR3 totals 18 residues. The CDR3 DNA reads TGTGCCACCAGCAGAGATCTCCCTGGGGCAGGGCGTTCTAGTGAGCAGTTCTTC. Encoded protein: CATSRDLPGAGRSSEQFF.

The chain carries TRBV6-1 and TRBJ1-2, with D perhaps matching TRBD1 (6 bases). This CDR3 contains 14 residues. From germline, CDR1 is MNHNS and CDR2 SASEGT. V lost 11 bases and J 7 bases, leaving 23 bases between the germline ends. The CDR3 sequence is CASVWGEQGGGYTF. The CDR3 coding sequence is TGTGCCTCCGTGTGGGGGGAACAGGGCGGTGGCTACACCTTC.

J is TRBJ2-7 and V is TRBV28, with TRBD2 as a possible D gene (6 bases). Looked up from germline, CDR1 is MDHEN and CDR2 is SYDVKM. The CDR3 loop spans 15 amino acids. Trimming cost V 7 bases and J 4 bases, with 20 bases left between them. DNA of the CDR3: TGTGCCAGCATAGCGGTCGGGGGAGGCGGTTACGAGCAGTACTTC. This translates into CASIAVGGGGYEQYF.

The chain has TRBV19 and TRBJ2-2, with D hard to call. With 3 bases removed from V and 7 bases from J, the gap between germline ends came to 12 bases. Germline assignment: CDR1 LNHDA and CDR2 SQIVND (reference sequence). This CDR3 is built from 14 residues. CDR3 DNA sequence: TGTGCCAGTAGTATGCTGTGGGGTAACGGGGAGCTGTTTTTT. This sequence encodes CASSMLWGNGELFF.

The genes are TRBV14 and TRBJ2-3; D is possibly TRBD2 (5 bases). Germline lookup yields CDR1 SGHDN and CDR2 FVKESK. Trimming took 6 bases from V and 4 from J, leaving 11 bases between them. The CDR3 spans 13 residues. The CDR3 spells CASRHAGADTQYF. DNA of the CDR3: TGTGCCAGCAGACACGCCGGGGCAGATACGCAGTATTTT.

CDR3 in amino acids: CASSILGRNTIYF. DNA for the CDR3: TGTGCCAGTAGTATTTTGGGTCGGAACACCATATATTTT. This rearrangement joins TRBV19 to TRBJ1-3; unclear D gene. The germline CDR1 and CDR2 sequences are LNHDA and SQIVND (reference sequence). This CDR3 is built from 13 residues. Trimming took off 3 bases at V and 7 bases at J, with 10 bases between the two ends.

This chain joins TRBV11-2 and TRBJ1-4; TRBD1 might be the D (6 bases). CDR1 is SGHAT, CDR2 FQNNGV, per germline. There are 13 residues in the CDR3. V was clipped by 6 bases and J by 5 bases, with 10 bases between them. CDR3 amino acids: CASREGGNEKLFF. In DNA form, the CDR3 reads TGTGCCAGCAGGGAGGGGGGGAATGAAAAACTGTTTTTT. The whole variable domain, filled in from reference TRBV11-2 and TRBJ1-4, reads EAGVAQSPRYKIIEKRQSVAFWCNPISGHATLYWYQQILGQGPKLLIQFQNNGVVDDSQLPKDRFSAERLKGVDSTLKIQPAKLEDSAVYLCASREGGNEKLFFGSGTQLSVL.

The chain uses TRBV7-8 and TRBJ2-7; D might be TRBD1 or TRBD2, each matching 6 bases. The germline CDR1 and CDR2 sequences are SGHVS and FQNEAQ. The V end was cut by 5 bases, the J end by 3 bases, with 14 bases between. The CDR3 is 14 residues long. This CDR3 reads CASSPGGGLYEQYF. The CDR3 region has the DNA TGTGCCAGCAGCCCCGGAGGGGGTCTCTACGAGCAGTACTTC.

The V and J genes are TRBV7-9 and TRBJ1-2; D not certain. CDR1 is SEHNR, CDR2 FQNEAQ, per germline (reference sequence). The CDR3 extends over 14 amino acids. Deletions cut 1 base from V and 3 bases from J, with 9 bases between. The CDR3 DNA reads TGTGCCAGCAGCTTAGTCAGAACAGACTATGGCTACACCTTC. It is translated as CASSLVRTDYGYTF.

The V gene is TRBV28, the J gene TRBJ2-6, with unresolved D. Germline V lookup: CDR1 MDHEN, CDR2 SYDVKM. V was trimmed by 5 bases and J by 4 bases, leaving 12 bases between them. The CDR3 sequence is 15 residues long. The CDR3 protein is CASSLGRAGANVLTF. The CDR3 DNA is TGTGCCAGCAGTCTAGGAAGAGCCGGGGCCAACGTCCTGACTTTC. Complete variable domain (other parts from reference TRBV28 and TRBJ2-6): DVKVTQSSRYLVKRTGEKVFLECVQDMDHENMFWYRQDPGLGLRLIYFSYDVKMKEKGDIPEGYSVSREKKERFSLILESASTNQTSMYLCASSLGRAGANVLTFGAGSRLTVL.

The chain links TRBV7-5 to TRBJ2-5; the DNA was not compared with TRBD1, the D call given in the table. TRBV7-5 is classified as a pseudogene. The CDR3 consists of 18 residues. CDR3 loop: CARSPPRMGRTYQETQYF. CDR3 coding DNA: TGTGCCAGAAGCCCTCCCAGAATGGGGCGGACGTACCAAGAGACCCAGTACTTC.

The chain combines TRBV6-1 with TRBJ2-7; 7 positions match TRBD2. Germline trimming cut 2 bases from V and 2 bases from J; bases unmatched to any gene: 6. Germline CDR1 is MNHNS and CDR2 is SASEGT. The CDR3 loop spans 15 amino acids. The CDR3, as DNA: TGTGCCAGCAGTGAAAAGGGACTAATGACCTACGAGCAGTACTTC. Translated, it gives CASSEKGLMTYEQYF.

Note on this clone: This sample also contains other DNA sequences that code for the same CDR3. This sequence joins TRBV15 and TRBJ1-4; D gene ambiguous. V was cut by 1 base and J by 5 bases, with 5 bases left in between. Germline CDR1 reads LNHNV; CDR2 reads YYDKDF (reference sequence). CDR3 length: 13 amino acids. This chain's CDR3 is CATSRGQNEKLFF. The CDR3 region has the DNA TGTGCCACCAGCAGAGGCCAGAATGAAAAACTGTTTTTT.